The rows below give T cell receptor beta chains drawn from one sample of a study of radiation and T cells in renal cell carcinoma. Assay: immunoSEQ multiplex PCR; the TCRdb copy retains only in-frame clones and omits some. The repertoire consists of 10,000 or so clones, with about three fifths occurring once and the leading ten covering more than 8%. Sample: tumor tissue, taken from a patient whose treatment was nephrectomy without radiotherapy. The receptors here all came from a man aged 40-50 years with renal cell carcinoma. The CDR3 runs from the conserved cysteine through the conserved F or W. D genes are given only for firm matches. For some rows the clone size is stated as once, few or many, or as a class when expanded; others skip it.

NA	TRBV6-1	NA	TRBJ2-3	CASSRSHTDTQYF	TGTGCCAGCAGTCGAAGTCACACAGATACGCAGTATTTT
NA	TRBV7-2	NA	TRBJ2-2	CASSLRGPRMAGELFF	TGTGCCAGCAGCTTAAGGGGCCCCCGAATGGCCGGGGAGCTGTTTTTT
TRBD2	TRBV5-1	NA	TRBJ2-2	CASSLSGTSVMNTGELFF	TGCGCCAGCAGCTTGAGCGGGACTAGCGTGATGAACACCGGGGAGCTGTTTTTT
NA	TRBV19	NA	TRBJ1-1	CASIGKGPTEAFF	TGTGCCAGTATTGGGAAGGGCCCCACTGAAGCTTTCTTT
TRBD2	TRBV27	few	TRBJ2-1	CASSTRTRSLDNEQFF	TGTGCCAGCAGTACGAGGACTAGATCGTTGGACAATGAGCAGTTCTTC
TRBD1	TRBV18	NA	TRBJ1-4	CASSPTQGDEKLFF	TGTGCCAGCTCACCAACACAGGGGGATGAAAAACTGTTTTTT
TRBD1	TRBV27	NA	TRBJ1-1	CASSLGQGFRTEAFF	TGTGCCAGCAGTTTAGGACAGGGTTTTCGCACTGAAGCTTTCTTT
NA	TRBV4-3	NA	TRBJ2-3	CASSQEPGPYTDTQYF	TGCGCCAGCAGCCAAGAACCTGGGCCCTACACAGATACGCAGTATTTT
TRBD2	TRBV5-6	NA	TRBJ2-1	CASSLALAGTGNEQFF	TGTGCCAGCAGCTTGGCCCTAGCGGGAACGGGTAATGAGCAGTTCTTC
NA	TRBV29-1	NA	TRBJ1-5	CSVSTVEGQPQHF	TGCAGCGTTTCAACAGTTGAAGGTCAGCCCCAGCATTTT
NA	TRBV7-2	NA	TRBJ1-1	CASSLALGTEAFF	TGTGCCAGCAGCTTAGCTTTGGGCACTGAAGCTTTCTTT
NA	TRBV2	NA	TRBJ1-6	CASSEAAGGVGTPLHF	TGTGCCAGCAGTGAAGCGGCGGGCGGGGTCGGGACACCCCTCCACTTT
NA	TRBV9	few	TRBJ2-2	CASSPRQTANTGELFF	TGTGCCAGCAGCCCTCGACAGACCGCGAACACCGGGGAGCTGTTTTTT
NA	TRBV6-1	few	TRBJ2-1	CASSIPGNEQFF	TGTGCCAGCAGTATCCCAGGCAATGAGCAGTTCTTC
TRBD2	TRBV7-9	medium-sized	TRBJ2-1	CASSSPGGEQFF	TGTGCCAGCAGCTCCCCGGGGGGAGAGCAGTTCTTC